The rows below give T cell receptor beta chains drawn from one sample of a study of shared clonotypes between healthy human individuals. Here immunoSEQ multiplex PCR was the method, and the copy in TCRdb shows in-frame clones only, minus some. Of millions of clones detected, 85% to 95% appear once; the ten largest clones hold more than 0.1%. The material sequenced was naive CD4+ T cells sorted from blood. Every receptor here comes from a man younger than 35 in good health. CDR3s include the opening cysteine and the closing phenylalanine or tryptophan. The order of the fields is J gene, V gene, clone size, D gene, CDR3 protein, CDR3 DNA. The D gene is left open where the match is weak. Clone size is stated in some rows and not others, as once, few, many or a class when expanded.

j_call: TRBJ2-7; v_call: TRBV6-5; clone_size: once; d_call: -; cdr3_aa: CASSSQVSYEQYF; cdr3_nt: TGTGCCAGCAGTTCACAGGTTTCCTACGAGCAGTACTTC
j_call: TRBJ1-5; v_call: TRBV19; clone_size: once; d_call: TRBD1; cdr3_aa: CASSLGQGTGQPQHF; cdr3_nt: TGTGCCAGTAGTCTGGGACAGGGAACGGGTCAGCCCCAGCATTTT
j_call: TRBJ2-1; v_call: TRBV10-3; clone_size: -; d_call: -; cdr3_aa: CAISSPTGIELF; cdr3_nt: TGTGCCATCAGTTCCCCGACGGGTATCGAGCTCTTC
j_call: TRBJ2-3; v_call: TRBV10-3; clone_size: -; d_call: -; cdr3_aa: CAISLSTDTQYF; cdr3_nt: TGTGCCATCAGCCTCAGCACAGATACGCAGTATTTT
j_call: TRBJ2-7; v_call: TRBV19; clone_size: -; d_call: -; cdr3_aa: CASSSGRSSYEQYF; cdr3_nt: TGTGCCAGTAGTTCCGGACGGAGCTCCTACGAGCAGTACTTC
j_call: TRBJ1-3; v_call: TRBV6-5; clone_size: once; d_call: -; cdr3_aa: CASSRTVLGNTIYF; cdr3_nt: TGTGCCAGCAGCCGGACAGTCCTCGGAAACACCATATATTTT
j_call: TRBJ1-5; v_call: TRBV7-3; clone_size: -; d_call: -; cdr3_aa: CASSFPPRTAKYNQPQHF; cdr3_nt: TGTGCCAGCAGCTTCCCACCACGGACAGCCAAGTACAATCAGCCCCAGCATTTT
j_call: TRBJ2-7; v_call: TRBV9; clone_size: -; d_call: -; cdr3_aa: CASSVGSGTGSYEQYF; cdr3_nt: TGTGCCAGCAGCGTAGGTTCCGGAACGGGATCCTACGAGCAGTACTTC
j_call: TRBJ2-2; v_call: TRBV11-2; clone_size: -; d_call: -; cdr3_aa: CASSFGAGRGELFF; cdr3_nt: TGTGCCAGCAGCTTTGGGGCAGGGCGAGGGGAGCTGTTTTTT
j_call: TRBJ2-7; v_call: TRBV4-2; clone_size: -; d_call: TRBD1; cdr3_aa: CASSPLGQGPEQYF; cdr3_nt: TGTGCCAGCAGCCCACTTGGACAGGGCCCCGAGCAGTACTTC
j_call: TRBJ1-1; v_call: TRBV5-1; clone_size: -; d_call: -; cdr3_aa: CASSLSPQGMNTEAFF; cdr3_nt: TGCGCCAGCAGCTTGTCCCCTCAGGGGATGAACACTGAAGCTTTCTTT
j_call: TRBJ1-5; v_call: TRBV19; clone_size: -; d_call: -; cdr3_aa: CASKTRTSFLQPQHF; cdr3_nt: TGTGCCAGTAAAACCCGGACATCATTTTTACAGCCCCAGCATTTT
j_call: TRBJ2-7; v_call: TRBV6-1; clone_size: -; d_call: TRBD1; cdr3_aa: CASETGTGASYEQYF; cdr3_nt: TGTGCCAGCGAAACCGGGACAGGGGCCTCCTACGAGCAGTACTTC
j_call: TRBJ2-7; v_call: TRBV28; clone_size: -; d_call: TRBD1; cdr3_aa: CASNHRGKGYEQYF; cdr3_nt: TGTGCCAGCAATCACAGGGGAAAAGGCTACGAGCAGTACTTC
j_call: TRBJ1-2; v_call: TRBV18; clone_size: -; d_call: -; cdr3_aa: CASSRDGLYGYTF; cdr3_nt: TGTGCCAGCTCACGGGACGGACTCTATGGCTACACCTTC
j_call: TRBJ2-1; v_call: TRBV11-2; clone_size: -; d_call: -; cdr3_aa: CASSLGTSINEQFF; cdr3_nt: TGTGCCAGCAGCTTGGGCACTAGCATCAATGAGCAGTTCTTC
j_call: TRBJ2-4; v_call: TRBV27; clone_size: -; d_call: -; cdr3_aa: CASREQGLAKNIQYF; cdr3_nt: TGTGCCAGCAGAGAACAGGGACTAGCCAAAAACATTCAGTACTTC
j_call: TRBJ2-5; v_call: TRBV5-1; clone_size: -; d_call: -; cdr3_aa: CASTLGETQYF; cdr3_nt: TGCGCCAGCACCCTCGGGGAGACCCAGTACTTC
j_call: TRBJ2-7; v_call: TRBV27; clone_size: -; d_call: -; cdr3_aa: CASSLQAAGPYEQYF; cdr3_nt: TGTGCCAGCAGTTTACAGGCGGCGGGGCCCTACGAGCAGTACTTC
j_call: TRBJ1-6; v_call: TRBV14; clone_size: -; d_call: -; cdr3_aa: CASSPGGSYNSPLHF; cdr3_nt: TGTGCCAGCAGCCCCGGGGGCTCCTATAATTCACCCCTCCACTTT
j_call: TRBJ2-7; v_call: TRBV7-6; clone_size: -; d_call: TRBD1; cdr3_aa: CASSSGQGSYEQYF; cdr3_nt: TGTGCCAGCAGCTCCGGACAGGGGTCGTACGAGCAGTACTTC
j_call: TRBJ1-2; v_call: TRBV25-1; clone_size: few; d_call: -; cdr3_aa: CASRGGNYGYTF; cdr3_nt: TGTGCCAGCAGAGGTGGGAACTATGGCTACACCTTC
j_call: TRBJ2-7; v_call: TRBV10-2; clone_size: -; d_call: -; cdr3_aa: CASAYPGEQYF; cdr3_nt: TGCGCCAGCGCATACCCGGGCGAGCAGTACTTC
j_call: TRBJ2-5; v_call: TRBV2; clone_size: -; d_call: -; cdr3_aa: CASSRALKDQYF; cdr3_nt: TGTGCCAGCAGCCGGGCCCTCAAGGACCAGTACTTC
j_call: TRBJ2-2; v_call: TRBV28; clone_size: -; d_call: TRBD1; cdr3_aa: CASSLTGAHGGELFF; cdr3_nt: TGTGCCAGCAGTTTAACAGGGGCCCACGGCGGGGAGCTGTTTTTT
j_call: TRBJ2-7; v_call: TRBV19; clone_size: once; d_call: -; cdr3_aa: CASQDGTLGEQYF; cdr3_nt: TGTGCCAGTCAGGACGGAACCCTAGGGGAGCAGTACTTC
j_call: TRBJ2-1; v_call: TRBV30; clone_size: -; d_call: TRBD1; cdr3_aa: CAWSVNRGAYNEQFF; cdr3_nt: TGTGCCTGGAGTGTAAACAGGGGCGCCTACAATGAGCAGTTCTTC
j_call: TRBJ1-1; v_call: TRBV30; clone_size: -; d_call: -; cdr3_aa: CAWKEQGRNTEAFF; cdr3_nt: TGTGCCTGGAAAGAACAGGGACGGAACACTGAAGCTTTCTTT
j_call: TRBJ2-7; v_call: TRBV7-9; clone_size: -; d_call: TRBD1; cdr3_aa: CASSLFRAQGRVPSYEQYF; cdr3_nt: TGTGCCAGCAGCTTATTTCGTGCACAGGGGAGAGTCCCTAGCTACGAGCAGTACTTC
j_call: TRBJ1-2; v_call: TRBV7-3; clone_size: many; d_call: -; cdr3_aa: CASSLTGGSLYGYTF; cdr3_nt: TGTGCCAGCAGCTTAACGGGGGGCAGCCTCTATGGCTACACCTTC
j_call: TRBJ1-3; v_call: TRBV10-3; clone_size: -; d_call: -; cdr3_aa: CAITTGTGVSGNTIYF; cdr3_nt: TGTGCCATCACCACCGGAACAGGCGTTTCTGGAAACACCATATATTTT
j_call: TRBJ2-1; v_call: TRBV13; clone_size: -; d_call: -; cdr3_aa: CASSLPLTHNEQFF; cdr3_nt: TGTGCCAGCAGCTTACCACTTACCCACAATGAGCAGTTCTTC
j_call: TRBJ1-3; v_call: TRBV2; clone_size: once; d_call: TRBD1; cdr3_aa: CASSEGQGNSIYF; cdr3_nt: TGTGCCAGCAGTGAGGGACAGGGCAATTCCATATATTTT
j_call: TRBJ2-5; v_call: TRBV7-6; clone_size: -; d_call: -; cdr3_aa: CASSLAGVETQYF; cdr3_nt: TGTGCCAGCAGCTTAGCAGGTGTGGAGACCCAGTACTTC
j_call: TRBJ2-7; v_call: TRBV30; clone_size: -; d_call: TRBD1; cdr3_aa: CGGTGTYEQYF; cdr3_nt: TGCGGAGGGACAGGTACCTACGAGCAGTACTTC
j_call: TRBJ1-6; v_call: TRBV30; clone_size: -; d_call: -; cdr3_aa: CAWRNPAYNSPLHF; cdr3_nt: TGTGCCTGGAGGAATCCCGCCTATAATTCACCCCTCCACTTT
j_call: TRBJ2-7; v_call: TRBV7-8; clone_size: -; d_call: -; cdr3_aa: CASSLRSAGASSYEQYF; cdr3_nt: TGTGCCAGCAGCTTAAGGTCGGCAGGGGCCAGCTCCTACGAGCAGTACTTC
j_call: TRBJ1-5; v_call: TRBV15; clone_size: -; d_call: -; cdr3_aa: CATSRGQEVQPQHF; cdr3_nt: TGTGCCACCAGCAGAGGACAGGAGGTTCAGCCCCAGCATTTT
j_call: TRBJ1-1; v_call: TRBV30; clone_size: -; d_call: -; cdr3_aa: CAWSDRGRKAFF; cdr3_nt: TGTGCCTGGAGTGATCGCGGACGCAAGGCTTTCTTT
j_call: TRBJ1-3; v_call: TRBV6-4; clone_size: -; d_call: -; cdr3_aa: CASSAARGAQGNTIYF; cdr3_nt: TGTGCCAGCAGTGCCGCGAGGGGGGCGCAGGGAAACACCATATATTTT
j_call: TRBJ1-1; v_call: TRBV10-3; clone_size: -; d_call: -; cdr3_aa: CAISESTGLPFF; cdr3_nt: TGTGCCATCAGTGAGTCGACGGGGCTGCCTTTCTTT
j_call: TRBJ1-1; v_call: TRBV4-1; clone_size: -; d_call: TRBD1; cdr3_aa: CASSPTWDRGVSGTEAFF; cdr3_nt: TGCGCCAGCAGCCCTACCTGGGACAGGGGGGTTTCGGGCACTGAAGCTTTCTTT
j_call: TRBJ2-7; v_call: TRBV11-2; clone_size: once; d_call: TRBD1; cdr3_aa: CASSLPNRGSYEQYF; cdr3_nt: TGTGCCAGCAGCTTACCCAACAGGGGGTCCTACGAGCAGTACTTC
j_call: TRBJ2-3; v_call: TRBV18; clone_size: -; d_call: -; cdr3_aa: CASSPLISDTQYF; cdr3_nt: TGTGCCAGCTCACCATTGATCTCAGATACGCAGTATTTT
j_call: TRBJ2-7; v_call: TRBV7-9; clone_size: -; d_call: -; cdr3_aa: CASSFPRGGPLRSEQYF; cdr3_nt: TGTGCCAGCAGCTTCCCTAGGGGGGGACCCCTACGCTCCGAGCAGTACTTC
j_call: TRBJ1-6; v_call: TRBV7-9; clone_size: -; d_call: -; cdr3_aa: CASRQTGNNSPLHF; cdr3_nt: TGTGCCAGCAGACAGACAGGAAATAATTCACCCCTCCACTTT
j_call: TRBJ1-5; v_call: TRBV28; clone_size: -; d_call: -; cdr3_aa: CATQPEVQPQHF; cdr3_nt: TGTGCCACCCAACCGGAGGTACAGCCCCAGCATTTT
j_call: TRBJ2-3; v_call: TRBV2; clone_size: -; d_call: -; cdr3_aa: CASSETSDTQYF; cdr3_nt: TGTGCCAGCAGTGAGACCAGCGATACGCAGTATTTT
j_call: TRBJ1-6; v_call: TRBV9; clone_size: few; d_call: -; cdr3_aa: CASSAGANSPLHF; cdr3_nt: TGTGCCAGCAGCGCAGGGGCTAATTCACCCCTCCACTTT
j_call: TRBJ1-3; v_call: TRBV7-7; clone_size: -; d_call: -; cdr3_aa: CASAVGVGNTIYF; cdr3_nt: TGTGCTAGCGCGGTGGGGGTTGGAAACACCATATATTTT
j_call: TRBJ2-5; v_call: TRBV11-2; clone_size: -; d_call: -; cdr3_aa: CASSFGGRSEETQYF; cdr3_nt: TGTGCCAGCAGCTTTGGTGGCAGGTCCGAAGAGACCCAGTACTTC
j_call: TRBJ2-5; v_call: TRBV5-4; clone_size: -; d_call: -; cdr3_aa: CASSLGPLETQYF; cdr3_nt: TGTGCCAGCAGCTTGGGACCACTGGAGACCCAGTACTTC
j_call: TRBJ2-1; v_call: TRBV2; clone_size: -; d_call: -; cdr3_aa: CASSEDIGDNEQFF; cdr3_nt: TGTGCCAGCAGTGAGGACATTGGGGACAATGAGCAGTTCTTC
j_call: TRBJ1-2; v_call: TRBV6-1; clone_size: -; d_call: -; cdr3_aa: CASSEGWYGYTF; cdr3_nt: TGTGCCAGCAGTGAGGGGTGGTATGGCTACACCTTC
j_call: TRBJ2-1; v_call: TRBV30; clone_size: -; d_call: -; cdr3_aa: CASDGDVYNEQFF; cdr3_nt: TGTGCCTCGGATGGGGACGTATACAATGAGCAGTTCTTC
j_call: TRBJ1-4; v_call: TRBV5-5; clone_size: few; d_call: -; cdr3_aa: CASSWGPANEKLFF; cdr3_nt: TGTGCCAGCAGCTGGGGACCGGCTAATGAAAAACTGTTTTTT